The TCR beta chain described here comes from a study of cytomegalovirus exposure and HLA in healthy donors. Regarding the study as a whole: There were over 150 TCR beta chains listed as cytomegalovirus-associated.

Worth noting for this clone: Its antigen is not known. An end of the junction does not agree with germline; a read error may underlie this.

The PCR made use of 60 Vbeta and 13 Jbeta primers. Here immunoSEQ multiplex PCR was the method, and the copy in TCRdb shows in-frame clones only, minus some. The data hold under 110,000 clones, with roughly 74% observed a single time. Germline V gives CDR1 MRHNA, CDR2 SNTAGT. CDR3 length: 15 residues. The material sequenced was PBMCs. The J gene is TRBJ2-5, the V gene TRBV6-4; 7 bases are shared with TRBD2. The clonotype was recovered from a man aged 40-50 years in good health and CMV-seronegative. The CDR3 spells CASRDERGEEETQHF. Here the CDR3 DNA reads TGTGCCAGCAGGGATGAGCGGGGCGAGGAGGAAACCCAGCACTTC.